These 20 T cell receptor beta chains were sequenced from one sample in a study of OX40 agonist ivuxolimab in advanced cancers. The library was obtained by the immunoSEQ multiplex PCR assay. In its TCRdb copy, this immuneACCESS table keeps in-frame sequences only and misses some clones. Where compared with another copy, unresolved V genes explain less than half of these, and the others have no known cause. The sample has about 99,000 clones on record, approximately 95% of them singletons. 2% to 2.5% of the sample belongs to the ten largest clones. Material: CD4+ or CD8+ T cells sorted from blood, obtained in a trial of the OX40 agonist ivuxolimab. Receptors were obtained from an adult with an advanced solid tumor such as melanoma, head and neck, liver or kidney cancer.

The chain carries TRBV7-2 and TRBJ2-3, with D maybe TRBD2 (6 bases). Germline V lookup: CDR1 SGHTA, CDR2 FQGNSA. The length of the CDR3 is 13 residues. Trimming took off 8 bases at V and 0 bases at J, with 9 bases between the two ends. Written as DNA, the CDR3 is TGTGCCAGCGAGGCGGGAAGCACAGATACGCAGTATTTT. Protein sequence: CASEAGSTDTQYF. Complete variable domain (other parts from reference TRBV7-2 and TRBJ2-3): GAGVSQSPSNKVTEKGKDVELRCDPISGHTALYWYRQSLGQGLEFLIYFQGNSAPDKSGLPSDRFSAERTGGSVSTLTIQRTQQEDSAVYLCASEAGSTDTQYFGPGTRLTVL.

The V call is TRBV28, the J call TRBJ2-7; TRBD2 agrees at 8 bases. Germline values: CDR1 MDHEN, CDR2 SYDVKM. Trimming at V came to 3 bases and at J to 5 bases, leaving 3 bases not matched to a gene. The CDR3 extends over 13 amino acids. The CDR3 nucleotides are TGTGCCAGCAGTTTGACTAGCGTAGACGAGCAGTACTTC. It codes for CASSLTSVDEQYF.

V gene TRBV9 combines with J gene TRBJ2-1; 10 bases map to TRBD2. This CDR3 spans 15 amino acids. The junction had 4 bases not matched to a gene; V was cut back by 4 bases and J by 3 bases. Germline assignment: CDR1 SGDLS and CDR2 YYNGEE. CDR3 in DNA: TGTGCCAGCAGCCCTCGGACTAGCGGCTACAATGAGCAGTTCTTC. The encoded protein is CASSPRTSGYNEQFF.

The chain employs TRBV28 and TRBJ1-1; 7 nucleotides agree with TRBD1. V lost 5 bases to trimming and J lost 5 bases; unmatched junction nucleotides: 2. Germline V gives CDR1 MDHEN, CDR2 SYDVKM. The CDR3 is 12 residues long. The CDR3 DNA is TGTGCCAGCAGTCTGACAGGGACTGAAGCTTTCTTT. Translated: CASSLTGTEAFF.

This clone was found once. The CDR3 DNA reads as TGTGCCAGCAGCGGGGGCTACCAAGAGACCCAGTACTTC. Residues: CASSGGYQETQYF. This chain joins TRBV7-9 and TRBJ2-5; weak D call: TRBD1 (6 bases). The CDR3 consists of 13 residues. Trimming left V 5 bases short and J 0 bases short, with 7 bases between. From germline, CDR1 is SEHNR and CDR2 FQNEAQ (reference sequence).

The chain links TRBV9 to TRBJ1-6; the D gene is possibly TRBD1 (5 bases). The length of the CDR3 is 15 residues. V shed 0 bases and J shed 5 bases, with 9 bases lying between them. Germline V gene lookup returns CDR1 SGDLS and CDR2 YYNGEE. This CDR3 is CASSVAGTDNSPLHF. In DNA, the CDR3 is TGTGCCAGCAGCGTAGCCGGGACCGATAATTCACCCCTCCACTTT.

The chain uses TRBV27 and TRBJ2-3, with TRBD2 matching over 7 bases. Per germline, CDR1 MNHEY and CDR2 SMNVEV (reference sequence). The CDR3 totals 15 residues. Trimming took 6 bases from V and 6 from J; bases not matched to a gene: 12. CDR3 sequence reads: CASSPDRDYADTQYF. The CDR3 region has the DNA TGTGCCAGCAGCCCAGACCGGGACTACGCGGATACGCAGTATTTT.

J is TRBJ2-7 and V is TRBV6-5, with D hard to call. This CDR3 spans 13 amino acids. Germline CDR1 and CDR2: MNHEY and SVGAGI. V was clipped by 5 bases and J by 7 bases, with 15 bases between them. CDR3 residues: CASSLTGIREQYF. As DNA, the CDR3 is TGTGCCAGCAGTCTGACTGGGATTCGGGAGCAGTACTTC.

The V gene is TRBV7-2, the J gene TRBJ2-7, with D unresolved. This CDR3 is built from 15 residues. Trimming left V 3 bases short and J 0 bases short, with 12 bases between. Looked up from germline, CDR1 is SGHTA and CDR2 is FQGNSA. In DNA, the CDR3 is TGTGCCAGCAGCTTTCCGGACGGTCTCTCCTACGAGCAGTACTTC. Amino acids: CASSFPDGLSYEQYF.

This chain links TRBV4-1 with TRBJ1-1; D remains unclear. CDR1 MGHRA and CDR2 YSYEKL come from the germline V gene. V was trimmed by 4 bases and J by 4 bases, leaving 16 bases between them. The CDR3 spans 15 residues. CDR3 sequence reads: CASSPPAPEATEAFF. The CDR3 nucleotides are TGCGCCAGCAGCCCTCCCGCCCCTGAAGCCACTGAAGCTTTCTTT.

CDR3 nucleotides: TGTGCCAGCAGTTTATCAAACACCGGGGAGCTGTTTTTT. Its protein is CASSLSNTGELFF. This chain links TRBV27 with TRBJ2-2; D remains unclear. CDR1 MNHEY and CDR2 SMNVEV come from the germline V gene (reference sequence). This CDR3 has 13 amino acids. V was shortened by 0 bases and J by 2 bases, with 1 base between the two germline ends.

In its sample, this clone was seen once. The chain employs TRBV5-8 and TRBJ2-1; unclear D gene. V was shortened by 2 bases and J by 6 bases, with 6 bases between the two germline ends. The CDR3 has 12 amino acids. Per the germline V gene, CDR1 is SGHTS and CDR2 is YDEGEE. DNA of the CDR3: TGTGCCAGCAGCTTATTAGCCAATGAGCAGTTCTTC. This gives the protein CASSLLANEQFF.

The chain joins TRBV7-2 to TRBJ1-4, with D perhaps matching TRBD1 (5 bases). Between the trimmed V and J ends, which lost 5 bases and 2 bases, there was a span of 12 bases. Germline CDR1 SGHTA, CDR2 FQGNSA. The CDR3 loop spans 15 amino acids. CDR3 protein: CASSAKEGTNEKLFF. The CDR3 DNA reads TGTGCCAGCAGCGCCAAGGAGGGGACTAATGAAAAACTGTTTTTT.

The chain joins TRBV28 to TRBJ1-2; D is unclear. V was pared by 7 bases and J by 3 bases, with 12 bases between. The CDR3 length is 13 residues. Germline V CDR1 and CDR2: MDHEN, SYDVKM. CDR3 DNA sequence: TGTGCCAGCACCCTAAGAGGGTACTATGGCTACACCTTC. Amino acids: CASTLRGYYGYTF.

The CDR3 reads CASRGVEEKLFF. Written as DNA, the CDR3 is TGTGCCAGCAGGGGCGTGGAAGAAAAACTGTTTTTT. The rearrangement joins TRBV9 to TRBJ1-4; D call uncertain. V lost 5 bases and J lost 8, with 10 bases in between. The V gene's germline CDR1 is SGDLS and CDR2 YYNGEE. The CDR3 contains 12 residues.

The chain recombines TRBV6-6 with TRBJ1-2; D might be TRBD1 (6 bases). Germline CDR1 reads MNHNY; CDR2 reads SVGAGI (reference sequence). Between the trimmed V and J ends, which lost 6 bases and 4 bases, there was a span of 12 bases. The CDR3 consists of 13 residues. DNA of the CDR3: TGTGCCAGCAGCAACGGGGGCGTCTATGGCTACACCTTC. It translates to CASSNGGVYGYTF.

The chain is built from TRBV2 and TRBJ2-3; the match to TRBD2 covers 12 bases. The V segment lost 4 bases and the J segment 0 bases; nucleotides outside the gene matches: 2. The germline V gene has CDR1 SNHLY and CDR2 FYNNEI. This CDR3 has 16 residues. The chain's CDR3 is CASSGLAGGSTDTQYF. In DNA form, the CDR3 reads TGTGCCAGCAGTGGCCTAGCGGGGGGGAGCACAGATACGCAGTATTTT. Together with reference TRBV2 and TRBJ2-3, the CDR3 gives the full variable domain: EPEVTQTPSHQVTQMGQEVILRCVPISNHLYFYWYRQILGQKVEFLVSFYNNEISEKSEIFDDQFSVERPDGSNFTLKIRSTKLEDSAMYFCASSGLAGGSTDTQYFGPGTRLTVL.

The chain combines TRBV6-5 with TRBJ1-5; 7 positions match TRBD1. The germline gives CDR1 MNHEY, CDR2 SVGAGI. This CDR3 has 15 residues. Trimming cost V 8 bases and J 6 bases; bases outside gene matches: 13. The CDR3 protein is CASGASGGTGQPQHF. DNA of the CDR3: TGTGCCAGCGGAGCCTCAGGGGGTACGGGTCAGCCCCAGCATTTT.

The chain combines TRBV5-1 with TRBJ2-7, with TRBD2 matching 13 bases. CDR1 and CDR2 (germline): SGHRS, YFSETQ. This CDR3 is built from 15 residues. Trimming took 4 bases from V and 3 from J; bases not matched to a gene: 4. CDR3 nucleotide sequence: TGCGCCAGCAGCCGAGGACTAGCGGGAGACTACGAGCAGTACTTC. It encodes CASSRGLAGDYEQYF.

The chain recombines TRBV7-9 with TRBJ2-7; possibly TRBD1 for D (6 bases). In germline, CDR1 is SEHNR, CDR2 FQNEAQ (reference sequence). V was shortened by 7 bases and J by 2 bases, with 12 bases between the two germline ends. There are 13 residues in the CDR3. CDR3 loop: CASTATGAYEQYF. CDR3 in DNA: TGTGCCAGCACCGCGACAGGCGCCTACGAGCAGTACTTC.